These 10 T cell receptor beta chains came from one sample sequenced in a study of T cells in Graves' hyperthyroidism and ophthalmopathy. The CDR3 regions of TCR beta were amplified from RNA transcripts. First-round RT-PCR targeting the TCR CDR3 was performed with the HTBI primer set. One entry per CDR3 protein results from TCRdb running MiXCR on the multiplex PCR reads. Counted here are about 270,000 distinct CDR3 sequences, around 15% occurring once; the ten biggest clones make up roughly 30%. The sample was blood. The receptors come from a woman in her 50s with Graves' hyperthyroidism that later progressed to Graves' ophthalmopathy.

The sample holds many counts of this clonotype. This chain's CDR3 is CASIGRTTNTGELFF. As DNA, the CDR3 is TGTGCCAGCATAGGCCGGACGACGAACACCGGGGAGCTGTTTTTT. This chain uses TRBV3-1 with TRBJ2-2; D is ambiguous. This CDR3 has 15 amino acids. The ends were cut back, 7 bases at V and 0 bases at J, with 12 bases in the middle. Germline loops: CDR1 LGHDT, CDR2 YNNKEL (reference sequence). Full variable domain (missing parts from reference TRBV3-1 and TRBJ2-2): DTAVSQTPKYLVTQMGNDKSIKCEQNLGHDTMYWYKQDSKKFLKIMFSYNNKELIINETVPNRFSPKSPDKAHLNLHINSLELGDSAVYFCASIGRTTNTGELFFGEGSRLTVL.

This clonotype was picked up many times. The V and J genes are TRBV6-5 and TRBJ2-7, with D unresolved. Germline V CDR1 and CDR2: MNHEY, SVGAGI. Trimming shortened V by 0 bases and J by 5 bases, and 11 bases separated the two germline ends. The length of the CDR3 is 14 residues. This CDR3 reads CASSYSSKDDEQYF. The CDR3 DNA sequence: TGTGCCAGCAGTTACTCGTCAAAAGACGACGAGCAGTACTTC.

A word on this clonotype: It may be a read error: a sequence one base away is much more abundant. The chain recombines TRBV25-1 with TRBJ1-2, with D uncertain. Germline V CDR1 and CDR2: MGHDK, SYGVNS. CDR3 length: 13 amino acids. CDR3 sequence reads: CASSGAENYGYNF. DNA of the CDR3: TGTGCCAGCAGTGGGGCCGAAAACTATGGCTACAACTTC.

The chain links TRBV3-1 to TRBJ1-3; D is possibly TRBD1 (6 bases). Germline CDR1 reads LGHDT; CDR2 reads YNNKEL (reference sequence). The CDR3 extends over 15 amino acids. The ends were cut back, 5 bases at V and 2 bases at J, with 13 bases in the middle. The CDR3 reads CASSSGGGPGNTIYF. The CDR3 DNA sequence: TGTGCCAGCAGCTCCGGGGGGGGGCCTGGAAACACCATATATTTT.

This clonotype has ten or more counts. The chain joins TRBV6-2 or TRBV6-3 to TRBJ2-7; D gene unclear. Per germline, CDR1 MNHEY and CDR2 SVGEGT. Trimming removed 4 bases at V and 3 bases at J, with 10 bases between. The CDR3 is made up of 13 amino acids. The CDR3 is CASSWARNYEQYF. CDR3 DNA: TGTGCCAGCAGTTGGGCACGAAACTACGAGCAGTACTTC.

This clonotype was detected only a few times. The chain is built from TRBV19 and TRBJ1-2; D is ambiguous. Germline CDR1 and CDR2: LNHDA and SQIVND (reference sequence). Trimming removed 5 bases from V and 2 bases from J, with 15 bases in between. The CDR3 loop spans 15 amino acids. CDR3 nucleotide sequence: TGTGCCAGTAGTCCATACATCATCAAGAACTATGGCTACACCTTC. As protein: CASSPYIIKNYGYTF.

This clonotype was counted many times. The chain recombines TRBV28 with TRBJ1-2, with D perhaps TRBD1 (5 bases). CDR3 length equals 13 residues. The germline CDR1 and CDR2 sequences are MDHEN and SYDVKM. With 3 bases removed from V and 7 bases from J, the gap between germline ends came to 12 bases. The CDR3 sequence: CASSFQGLVGYTF. The CDR3 bases are TGTGCCAGCAGTTTCCAGGGACTGGTTGGCTACACCTTC.

The count of this clonotype is one. A read error may explain this, as a much larger clone is one base away. The chain joins TRBV20-1 to TRBJ2-7, with 10 bases identical to TRBD2. The length of the CDR3 is 15 residues. Germline assignment: CDR1 DFQATT and CDR2 SNEGSKA (reference sequence). V trimming: 7 bases; J trimming: 5 bases; junction bases outside the gene matches: 14. CDR3 in amino acids: CSVTTILAGAHEQYF. The CDR3 nucleotides read TGCAGTGTCACTACTATCCTAGCGGGAGCCCACGAGCAGTACTTC.

This chain links TRBV11-3 with TRBJ2-5; D unclear. Trimming cost V 5 bases and J 7 bases, with 11 bases left between them. Germline CDR1 and CDR2: SGHNT and YENEEA. The CDR3 covers 12 residues. In DNA, the CDR3 is TGTGCCAGCAGCGAACGACACGGGACCCAGTACTTC. Its translation is CASSERHGTQYF. Supplemented by reference TRBV11-3 and TRBJ2-5, the full variable domain reads EAGVVQSPRYKIIEKKQPVAFWCNPISGHNTLYWYLQNLGQGPELLIRYENEEAVDDSQLPKDRFSAERLKGVDSTLKIQPAELGDSAVYLCASSERHGTQYFGPGTRLLVL.

Details on this clonotype: This may be a read error, as it is one base from a much larger clone. This rearrangement joins TRBV5-1 to TRBJ2-7, with D uncertain. V was shortened by 1 base and J by 6 bases, with 23 bases between the two germline ends. CDR3 size: 17 residues. CDR1 SGHRS and CDR2 YFSETQ come from the germline V gene. DNA for the CDR3: TGCGCCAGCAGCTTGTGGAATGGGCCGACTGACCTGCGCGAGCAGTACTTC. As protein: CASSLWNGPTDLREQYF.